This entry features one TCR beta chain sequence. Authors' methods: Using reference gene primer amplification, nucleated cell counts were estimated. The protocol was immunoSEQ multiplex PCR, while the TCRdb copy is restricted to in-frame clones and leaves out a portion. That table gives V, J and clone size, and the DNA gave D and trimming. This sample has approximately 56,000 clones, with 80% to 90% found just once. The CDR3 length is 15 residues. Trimming cost V 6 bases and J 4 bases; bases outside gene matches: 7. Germline CDR1 is MNHEY and CDR2 is SVGAGI. These data are taken from a study of blood T cell repertoires in COVID-19. Study summary: Specimens from acute and convalescent COVID-19 originated in the United States, Italy and Spain. PBMCs, B-cell-depleted T cells, or T cells provided the cDNA or gDNA that made up the material.

This TCR was sampled from a woman aged 80 or over with acute or convalescent COVID-19. The chain recombines TRBV6-5 with TRBJ1-4, with 8 nucleotides matching TRBD1. Sample: peripheral blood. CDR3 DNA: TGTGCCAGCAGAACTACAGGGGGAAATAATGAAAAACTGTTTTTT. This codes for CASRTTGGNNEKLFF.